Shown below are 2 T cell receptor beta chains from a single sample sequenced in a study of T cell changes during pregnancy in multiple sclerosis. The table came from immunoSEQ multiplex PCR; TCRdb's copy has only in-frame clones and leaves some out. The sample lists about 62,000 clones, roughly 92% occurring once. This material consisted of CD8+ T cells from peripheral blood mononuclear cells, taken in the second trimester of pregnancy. The receptors were gathered from a female donor with multiple sclerosis, enrolled in a pregnancy study.

This clone was found once. The rearrangement uses TRBV6-1 and TRBJ1-2; D gene unclear. Trimming removed 7 bases from V and 12 bases from J, with 18 bases in between. Germline CDR1 and CDR2: MNHNS and SASEGT. This CDR3 has 12 residues. The CDR3 region is CASKDRSPLDTF. DNA for the CDR3: TGTGCCAGCAAAGATCGGTCTCCTCTCGACACCTTC.

This clone showed up just once. The chain recombines TRBV19 with TRBJ2-1, with 10 nucleotides matching TRBD1. With V trimmed by 4 bases and J by 5 bases, 11 bases remained unmatched. The CDR3 loop spans 17 amino acids. Germline V lookup: CDR1 LNHDA, CDR2 SQIVND (reference sequence). DNA of the CDR3: TGTGCCAGTAGTACGTGGGGACAGGGGTCCCATAACAATGAGCAGTTCTTC. Protein sequence: CASSTWGQGSHNNEQFF.